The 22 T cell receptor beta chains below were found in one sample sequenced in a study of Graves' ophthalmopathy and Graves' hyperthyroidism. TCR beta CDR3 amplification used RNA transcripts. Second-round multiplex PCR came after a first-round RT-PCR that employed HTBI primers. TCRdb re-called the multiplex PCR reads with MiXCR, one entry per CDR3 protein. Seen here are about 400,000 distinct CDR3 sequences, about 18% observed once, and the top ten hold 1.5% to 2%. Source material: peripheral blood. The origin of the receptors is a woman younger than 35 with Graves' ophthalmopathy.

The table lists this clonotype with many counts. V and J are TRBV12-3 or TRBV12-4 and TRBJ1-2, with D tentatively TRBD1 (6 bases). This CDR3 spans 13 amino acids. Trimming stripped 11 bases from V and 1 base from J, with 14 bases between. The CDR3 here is CASRGRNNYGYTF. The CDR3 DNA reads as TGTGCCTCCAGGGGCAGGAATAACTATGGCTACACCTTC.

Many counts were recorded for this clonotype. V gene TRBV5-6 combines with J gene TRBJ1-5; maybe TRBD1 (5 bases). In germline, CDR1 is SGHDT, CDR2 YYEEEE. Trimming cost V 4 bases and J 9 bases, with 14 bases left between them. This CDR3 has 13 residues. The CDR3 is CASSPGRWGPQHF. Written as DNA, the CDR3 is TGTGCCAGCAGCCCGGGACGGTGGGGGCCCCAGCATTTT.

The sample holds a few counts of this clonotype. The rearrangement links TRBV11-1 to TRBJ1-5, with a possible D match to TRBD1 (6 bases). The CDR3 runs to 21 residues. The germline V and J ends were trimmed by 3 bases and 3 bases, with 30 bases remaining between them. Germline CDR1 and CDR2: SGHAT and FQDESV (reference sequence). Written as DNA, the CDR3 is TGTGCCAGCAGCTTGTTCTCGGACCTCCGGGGGGGGCAGGATGACAATCAGCCCCAGCATTTT. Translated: CASSLFSDLRGGQDDNQPQHF.

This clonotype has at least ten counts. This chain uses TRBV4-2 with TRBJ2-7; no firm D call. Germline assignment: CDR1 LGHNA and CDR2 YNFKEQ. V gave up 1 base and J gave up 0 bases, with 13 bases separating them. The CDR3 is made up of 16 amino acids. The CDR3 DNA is TGTGCCAGCAGCCAAGGCCGGCATTCAAGCTCCTACGAGCAGTACTTC. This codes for CASSQGRHSSSYEQYF.

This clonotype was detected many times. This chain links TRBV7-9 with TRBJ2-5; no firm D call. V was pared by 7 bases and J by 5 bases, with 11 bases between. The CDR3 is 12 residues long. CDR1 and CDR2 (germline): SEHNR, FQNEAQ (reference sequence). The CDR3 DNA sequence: TGTGCCAGCAAGGATGCCGGGGAGACCCAGTACTTC. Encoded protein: CASKDAGETQYF.

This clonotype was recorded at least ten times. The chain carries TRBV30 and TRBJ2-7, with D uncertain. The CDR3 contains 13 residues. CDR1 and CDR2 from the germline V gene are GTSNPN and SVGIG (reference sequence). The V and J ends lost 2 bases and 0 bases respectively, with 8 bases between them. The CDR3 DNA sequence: TGTGCCTGGAGTACCGGCAACTCCTACGAGCAGTACTTC. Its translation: CAWSTGNSYEQYF.

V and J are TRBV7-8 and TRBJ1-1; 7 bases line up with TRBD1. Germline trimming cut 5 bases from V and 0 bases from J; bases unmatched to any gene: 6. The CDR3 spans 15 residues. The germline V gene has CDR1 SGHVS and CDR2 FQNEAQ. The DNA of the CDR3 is TGTGCCAGCAGCCTAGACAGGGAACTGAACACTGAAGCTTTCTTT. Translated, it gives CASSLDRELNTEAFF.

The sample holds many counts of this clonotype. The CDR3 region is CASSLIASDTEAFF. The DNA for the CDR3 is TGTGCCAGCAGCTTAATAGCGTCAGACACTGAAGCTTTCTTT. The V gene is TRBV7-3, the J gene TRBJ1-1; no clear D gene. The CDR3 totals 14 residues. Per germline, CDR1 SGHTA and CDR2 FQGTGA. V was cut by 1 base and J by 3 bases, with 9 bases left in between.

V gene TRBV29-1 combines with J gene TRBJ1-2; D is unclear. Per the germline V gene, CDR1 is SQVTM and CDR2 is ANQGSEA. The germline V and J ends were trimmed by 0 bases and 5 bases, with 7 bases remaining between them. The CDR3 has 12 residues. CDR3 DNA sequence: TGCAGCGTTGAAGACAACAATTATGGCTACACCTTC. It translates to CSVEDNNYGYTF.

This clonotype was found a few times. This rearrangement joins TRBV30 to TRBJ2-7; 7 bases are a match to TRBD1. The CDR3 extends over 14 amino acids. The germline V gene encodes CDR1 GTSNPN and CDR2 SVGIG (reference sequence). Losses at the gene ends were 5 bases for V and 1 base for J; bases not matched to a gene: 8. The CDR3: CAWGTGASSYEQYF. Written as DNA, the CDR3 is TGTGCCTGGGGAACAGGGGCTTCATCCTACGAGCAGTACTTC.

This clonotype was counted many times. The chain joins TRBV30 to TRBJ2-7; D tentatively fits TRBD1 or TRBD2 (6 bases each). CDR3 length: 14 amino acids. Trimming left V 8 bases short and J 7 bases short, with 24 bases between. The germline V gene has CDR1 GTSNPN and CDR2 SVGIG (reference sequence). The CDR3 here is CARQGLGGVREQYF. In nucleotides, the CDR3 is TGTGCCCGCCAGGGGCTGGGGGGAGTAAGAGAGCAGTACTTC.

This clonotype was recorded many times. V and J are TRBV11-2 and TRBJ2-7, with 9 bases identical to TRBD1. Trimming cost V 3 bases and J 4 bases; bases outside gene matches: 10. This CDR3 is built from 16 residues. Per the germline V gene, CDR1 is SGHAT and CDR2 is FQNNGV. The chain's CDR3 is CASSFYPGQGIYEQYF. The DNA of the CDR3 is TGTGCCAGCAGCTTTTACCCGGGACAGGGAATTTACGAGCAGTACTTC. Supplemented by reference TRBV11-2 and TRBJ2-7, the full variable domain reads EAGVAQSPRYKIIEKRQSVAFWCNPISGHATLYWYQQILGQGPKLLIQFQNNGVVDDSQLPKDRFSAERLKGVDSTLKIQPAKLEDSAVYLCASSFYPGQGIYEQYFGPGTRLTVT.

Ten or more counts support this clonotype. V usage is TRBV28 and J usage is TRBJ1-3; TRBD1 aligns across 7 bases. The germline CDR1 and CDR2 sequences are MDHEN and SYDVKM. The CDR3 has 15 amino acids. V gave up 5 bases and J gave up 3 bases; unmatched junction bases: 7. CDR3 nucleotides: TGTGCCAGCAGTACAGACAGGGAATATGGAAACACCATATATTTT. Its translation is CASSTDREYGNTIYF.

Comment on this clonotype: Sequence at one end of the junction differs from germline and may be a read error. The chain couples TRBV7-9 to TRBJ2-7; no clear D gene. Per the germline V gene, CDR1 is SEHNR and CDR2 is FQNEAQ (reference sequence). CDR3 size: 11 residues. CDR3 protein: CDSSLVDEQYF. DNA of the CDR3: TGTGACAGCAGCTTAGTTGACGAGCAGTACTTC. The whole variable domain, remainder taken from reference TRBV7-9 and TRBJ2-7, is DTGVSQNPRHKITKRGQNVTFRCDPISEHNRLYWYRQTLGQGPEFLTYFQNEAQLEKSRLLSDRFSAERPKGSFSTLEIQRTEQGDSAMYLCDSSLVDEQYFGPGTRLTVT.

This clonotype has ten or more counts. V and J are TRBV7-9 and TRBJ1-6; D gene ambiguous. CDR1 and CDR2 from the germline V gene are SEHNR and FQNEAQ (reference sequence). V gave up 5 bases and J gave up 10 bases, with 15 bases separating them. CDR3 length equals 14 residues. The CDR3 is CASSDDNLGSPLHF. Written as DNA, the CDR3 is TGTGCCAGCAGCGACGACAACCTCGGCTCACCCCTCCACTTT.

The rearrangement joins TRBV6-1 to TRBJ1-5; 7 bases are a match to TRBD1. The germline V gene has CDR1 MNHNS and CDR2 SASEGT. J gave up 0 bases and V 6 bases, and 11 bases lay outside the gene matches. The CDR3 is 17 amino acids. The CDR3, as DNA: TGTGCCAGCAGCAAGGGGCAGGGGGTGGGTAGCAATCAGCCCCAGCATTTT. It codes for CASSKGQGVGSNQPQHF.

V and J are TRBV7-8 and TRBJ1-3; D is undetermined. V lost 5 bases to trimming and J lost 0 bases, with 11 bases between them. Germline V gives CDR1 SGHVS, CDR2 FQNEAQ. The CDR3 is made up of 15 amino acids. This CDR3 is CASSPSRGSGNTIYF. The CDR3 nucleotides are TGTGCCAGCAGCCCCTCACGCGGCTCTGGAAACACCATATATTTT.

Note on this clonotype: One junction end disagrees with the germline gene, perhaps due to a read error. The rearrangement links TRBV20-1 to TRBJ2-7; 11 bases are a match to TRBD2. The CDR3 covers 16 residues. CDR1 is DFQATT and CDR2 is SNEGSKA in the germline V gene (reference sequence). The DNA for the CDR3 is TGTAGTGCTAATCCCCCCGAGACTAGCGGGATGGGCGAGCAGTACTTC. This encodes CSANPPETSGMGEQYF.

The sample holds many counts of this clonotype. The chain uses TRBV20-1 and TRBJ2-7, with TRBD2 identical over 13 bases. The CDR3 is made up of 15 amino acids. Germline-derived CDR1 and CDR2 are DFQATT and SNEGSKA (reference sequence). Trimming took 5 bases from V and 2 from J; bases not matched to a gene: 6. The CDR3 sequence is CSARRTSGGTYEQYF. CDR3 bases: TGCAGTGCTCGACGGACTAGCGGGGGAACCTACGAGCAGTACTTC.

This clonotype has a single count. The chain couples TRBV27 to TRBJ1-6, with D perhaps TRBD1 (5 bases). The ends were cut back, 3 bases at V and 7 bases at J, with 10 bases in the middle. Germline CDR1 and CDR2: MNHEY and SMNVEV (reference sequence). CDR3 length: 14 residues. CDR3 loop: CASSFGALNSPLHF. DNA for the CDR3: TGTGCCAGCAGTTTCGGGGCATTGAATTCACCCCTCCACTTT.

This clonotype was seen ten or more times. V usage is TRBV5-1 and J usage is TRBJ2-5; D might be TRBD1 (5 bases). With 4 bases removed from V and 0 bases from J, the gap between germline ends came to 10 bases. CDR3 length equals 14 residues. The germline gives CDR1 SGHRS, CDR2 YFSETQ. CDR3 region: CASSGPGYQETQYF. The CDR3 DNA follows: TGCGCCAGCAGCGGACCAGGGTACCAAGAGACCCAGTACTTC.

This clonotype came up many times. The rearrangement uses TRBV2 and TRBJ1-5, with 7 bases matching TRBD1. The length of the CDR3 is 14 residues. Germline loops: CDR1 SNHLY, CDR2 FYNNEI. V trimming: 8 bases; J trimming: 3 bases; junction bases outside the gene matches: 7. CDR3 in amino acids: CASGVGGSNQPQHF. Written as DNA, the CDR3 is TGTGCCAGCGGGGTAGGGGGCTCCAATCAGCCCCAGCATTTT.